The next 21 T cell receptor beta chains were all read from a single sample in a study of identical twins (dated by TCRdb to 2016 to 2017). Receptor libraries were prepared by 5' RACE. Sequencing was carried out with an Illumina HiSeq 2000. Starting from the raw public reads, TCRdb applied fastp trimming at Q25, assembled clones with MiXCR and retained in-frame beta chains. Every distinct CDR3 protein forms one entry, paired with its most common genes and DNA. This sample has some 100,000 distinct CDR3 sequences in its table, and about 6.1% of those were observed once. The top ten hold around 12% of the sample. Sequencing was done on a sample of memory T cells sorted from blood. The meaning of the sample's cell subset or site label: CD45RO+ enriched T cells. These receptors were obtained from a woman aged 45-59 years in good health.

This clonotype was seen at least ten times. The gene calls are TRBV11-3 and TRBJ1-6; TRBD1 matches 7 bases. Germline assignment: CDR1 SGHNT and CDR2 YENEEA. The CDR3 length is 17 residues. The junction had 7 bases not matched to a gene; V was cut back by 5 bases and J by 0 bases. In nucleotides, the CDR3 is TGTGCCAGCAGCCCAGTACAGGGGAGCTCCTATAATTCACCCCTCCACTTT. Protein product: CASSPVQGSSYNSPLHF. The full variable domain, its missing parts supplied by reference TRBV11-3 and TRBJ1-6, is EAGVVQSPRYKIIEKKQPVAFWCNPISGHNTLYWYLQNLGQGPELLIRYENEEAVDDSQLPKDRFSAERLKGVDSTLKIQPAELGDSAVYLCASSPVQGSSYNSPLHFGNGTRLTVT.

This clonotype was seen at least ten times. This chain links TRBV11-2 with TRBJ2-3, with 12 bases aligning to TRBD2. This CDR3 is built from 17 residues. The germline CDR1 and CDR2 sequences are SGHAT and FQNNGV. With 1 base clipped from V and 0 bases from J, the junction kept 2 bases outside the gene matches. The CDR3 DNA is TGTGCCAGCAGCTTAGGGACTAGCGGGGTCAGCACAGATACGCAGTATTTT. Amino acids: CASSLGTSGVSTDTQYF. Looking up the rest from reference TRBV11-2 and TRBJ2-3 gives the full variable domain: EAGVAQSPRYKIIEKRQSVAFWCNPISGHATLYWYQQILGQGPKLLIQFQNNGVVDDSQLPKDRFSAERLKGVDSTLKIQPAKLEDSAVYLCASSLGTSGVSTDTQYFGPGTRLTVL.

This clonotype occurred many times. V usage is TRBV5-1 and J usage is TRBJ2-1, with a weak D call TRBD2 (6 bases). Germline-derived CDR1 and CDR2 are SGHRS and YFSETQ. This CDR3 region has 16 residues. V gave up 0 bases and J gave up 5 bases, with 15 bases separating them. In DNA form, the CDR3 reads TGCGCCAGCAGCTTGGCCACGGGGGATATCAACAATGAGCAGTTCTTC. This encodes CASSLATGDINNEQFF.

This clonotype was seen at least ten times. The CDR3 DNA follows: TGCAGTGCTAGAGATGGGCGGAGTGACTACGAGCAGTACTTC. This translates into CSARDGRSDYEQYF. The chain has TRBV20-1 and TRBJ2-7; the D is unclear. The ends were cut back, 0 bases at V and 3 bases at J, with 12 bases in the middle. The CDR3 is 14 residues long. Germline assignment: CDR1 DFQATT and CDR2 SNEGSKA (reference sequence).

This clonotype was counted many times. The rearrangement uses TRBV7-9 and TRBJ2-1; D not certain. V lost 4 bases and J 5 bases, leaving 9 bases between the germline ends. The CDR3 is made up of 13 amino acids. Germline values: CDR1 SEHNR, CDR2 FQNEAQ (reference sequence). As DNA, the CDR3 is TGTGCCAGCAGCTCGCATGGGGACAATGAGCAGTTCTTC. It is translated as CASSSHGDNEQFF.

In its sample, this clonotype was seen many times. The chain has TRBV5-1 and TRBJ2-5; 7 positions agree with TRBD2. The CDR3 is 15 residues long. The germline V gene has CDR1 SGHRS and CDR2 YFSETQ. After removal of 8 bases from V and 4 bases from J, the junction contained 14 bases not matched to a gene. CDR3 in amino acids: CASQLPSGQGETQYF. The DNA for the CDR3 is TGCGCCAGTCAGCTCCCTAGCGGCCAGGGAGAGACCCAGTACTTC.

In this sample, this clonotype turned up many times. This chain connects TRBV19 to TRBJ1-5; D gene unclear. The CDR3 is made up of 16 amino acids. The V end lost 5 bases, the J end lost 4 bases, and 18 bases lay between the germline ends. CDR1 is LNHDA and CDR2 is SQIVND in the germline V gene (reference sequence). CDR3 nucleotides: TGTGCCAGTAGTGATCCAAGCCCAGCACCTAATCAGCCCCAGCATTTT. Protein sequence: CASSDPSPAPNQPQHF.

This clonotype has at least ten counts. CDR3 DNA sequence: TGTGCCAGCAGTTTAGGCGGGATGTCCTACAATGAGCAGTTCTTC. It specifies CASSLGGMSYNEQFF. The chain links TRBV28 to TRBJ2-1; weak D call: TRBD2 (6 bases). This CDR3 has 15 amino acids. V was trimmed by 2 bases and J by 1 base, leaving 9 bases between them. Germline-derived CDR1 and CDR2 are MDHEN and SYDVKM.

Note on this clonotype: This may be a read error: a much more frequent sequence differs by one nucleotide. The conserved phenylalanine or tryptophan is not found at the CDR3 terminus, so this likely reflects a read error. Here the CDR3 DNA reads TGCAGCGTTGAGGGCAGACGTCAAGAGACCCAGTACTCC. Protein: CSVEGRRQETQYS. The V and J genes are TRBV29-1 and TRBJ2-5; unclear D gene. The CDR3 is 13 amino acids. Trimming shortened V by 3 bases and J by 2 bases, and 10 bases separated the two germline ends. Germline assignment: CDR1 SQVTM and CDR2 ANQGSEA.

This clonotype was seen a few times. CDR3 coding DNA: TGTGCCAGCAGCCCTCTGGATGGGCCCGATTGGAAGCAGTACTTC. Translated: CASSPLDGPDWKQYF. The chain employs TRBV9 and TRBJ2-7; D ambiguous. V lost 4 bases, J lost 8 bases, and 22 bases lay in between. CDR1 and CDR2 from the germline V gene are SGDLS and YYNGEE. The CDR3 has 15 amino acids.

A few counts support this clonotype. The chain links TRBV11-2 to TRBJ2-2; 8 positions agree with TRBD1. CDR1 is SGHAT, CDR2 FQNNGV, per germline. The V gene end was trimmed by 5 bases and the J gene end by 8 bases; junction bases not matched to a gene: 10. There are 15 residues in the CDR3. CDR3 coding DNA: TGTGCCAGCAGCGCCGGGACAGGCCCAGGGGGGGAGCTGTTTTTT. This sequence encodes CASSAGTGPGGELFF.

This clonotype was found many times. The chain uses TRBV3-1 and TRBJ2-1, with 8 bases identical to TRBD1. Per germline, CDR1 LGHDT and CDR2 YNNKEL (reference sequence). The CDR3 contains 17 residues. After removal of 0 bases from V and 8 bases from J, the junction contained 12 bases not matched to a gene. The CDR3 DNA reads TGTGCCAGCAGCCAAGATGGACAGGGTAGGAGATCCCATGAGCAGTTCTTC. Protein sequence: CASSQDGQGRRSHEQFF.

This clonotype was observed many times. The chain uses TRBV20-1 and TRBJ2-3; D might be TRBD1 (5 bases). The germline V and J ends were trimmed by 0 bases and 4 bases, with 11 bases remaining between them. Germline V gene data show CDR1 as DFQATT and CDR2 as SNEGSKA (reference sequence). The CDR3 has 14 residues. The CDR3 reads CSARDGRTSDTQYF. CDR3 DNA: TGCAGTGCTAGAGATGGACGGACATCAGATACGCAGTATTTT.

This clonotype was seen repeatedly, ten times or more. The rearrangement joins TRBV11-2 to TRBJ2-7; 8 bases are a match to TRBD2. Germline CDR1 is SGHAT and CDR2 is FQNNGV. This CDR3 has 15 amino acids. V was clipped by 3 bases and J by 0 bases; unmatched bases: 4. CDR3 sequence: CASSFVAGPSYEQYF. DNA of the CDR3: TGTGCCAGCAGCTTCGTAGCGGGGCCCTCCTACGAGCAGTACTTC.

This clonotype was seen a few times. The rearrangement links TRBV11-2 to TRBJ2-2, with a tentative D call TRBD1 (5 bases). The CDR3 runs 15 residues. V was cut by 1 base and J by 5 bases, with 11 bases left in between. Germline CDR1 is SGHAT and CDR2 is FQNNGV. The CDR3 DNA reads as TGTGCCAGCAGCTTAGGTGCCAGGGAAACCGGGGAGCTGTTTTTT. It is translated as CASSLGARETGELFF.

This clonotype was recorded at least ten times. The chain links TRBV29-1 to TRBJ1-4; D is uncertain. V was trimmed by 5 bases and J by 4 bases, leaving 14 bases between them. This CDR3 is 14 amino acids long. CDR1 and CDR2 (germline): SQVTM, ANQGSEA. The CDR3 nucleotides read TGCAGCGTTTCGTTTGGCCAGAGTAATGAAAAACTGTTTTTT. Translation gives CSVSFGQSNEKLFF.

V and J are TRBV7-9 and TRBJ2-5; no clear D. Germline assignment: CDR1 SEHNR and CDR2 FQNEAQ (reference sequence). Deletions cut 4 bases from V and 1 base from J, with 10 bases between. There are 14 residues in the CDR3. The CDR3 is CASSSERLQETQYF. CDR3 coding DNA: TGTGCCAGCAGCTCCGAACGGCTCCAAGAGACCCAGTACTTC.

This clonotype was observed a few times. This may arise from a read error, as a much more abundant clone is one base away. This chain links TRBV6-6 with TRBJ2-3; 8 nucleotides line up with TRBD2. CDR1 is MNHNY and CDR2 is SVGAGI in the germline V gene (reference sequence). The CDR3 spans 16 residues. The CDR3 loop is CSSSDHSGSQTDTQYF. CDR3 bases: TGTTCCAGCAGTGACCACAGCGGGAGTCAGACAGATACGCAGTATTTT.

This clonotype occurred a few times. The chain has TRBV7-9 and TRBJ2-5, with 7 bases lining up with TRBD1. Trimming took 1 base from V and 10 from J; bases not matched to a gene: 9. There are 14 residues in the CDR3. Germline loops: CDR1 SEHNR, CDR2 FQNEAQ (reference sequence). CDR3 in DNA: TGTGCCAGCAGCTTAGGGACAGGATCAAGAGACCAGTACTTC. Protein: CASSLGTGSRDQYF.

V and J are TRBV7-9 and TRBJ2-6, with D maybe TRBD1 (6 bases). The germline V gene has CDR1 SEHNR and CDR2 FQNEAQ (reference sequence). The V and J ends lost 5 bases and 2 bases respectively, with 10 bases between them. CDR3 size: 15 residues. In DNA form, the CDR3 reads TGTGCCAGCAGCCCCAACAGGGCTGGGGCCAACGTCCTGACTTTC. Protein: CASSPNRAGANVLTF.

This clonotype was counted ten times or more. The chain couples TRBV7-3 to TRBJ2-7; TRBD1 aligns across 8 bases. The ends lost 2 bases at V and 7 bases at J; junction bases unmatched: 7. Germline V gives CDR1 SGHTA, CDR2 FQGTGA. This CDR3 spans 14 amino acids. CDR3 sequence (DNA): TGTGCCAGCAGCTTAGGACAGGGTCACACTGAGCAGTACTTC. It encodes CASSLGQGHTEQYF.